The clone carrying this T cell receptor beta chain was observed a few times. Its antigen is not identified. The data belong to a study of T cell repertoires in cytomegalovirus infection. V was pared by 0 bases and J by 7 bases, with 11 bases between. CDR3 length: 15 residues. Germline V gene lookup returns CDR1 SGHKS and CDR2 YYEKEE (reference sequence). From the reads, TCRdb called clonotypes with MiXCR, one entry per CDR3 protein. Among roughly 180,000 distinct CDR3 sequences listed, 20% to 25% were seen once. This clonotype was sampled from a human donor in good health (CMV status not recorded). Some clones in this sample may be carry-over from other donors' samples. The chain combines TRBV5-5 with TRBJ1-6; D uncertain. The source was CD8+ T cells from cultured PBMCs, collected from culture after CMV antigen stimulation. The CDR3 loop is CASSLVRTSNSPLHF. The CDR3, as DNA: TGTGCCAGCAGCTTGGTGCGGACCAGCAATTCACCCCTCCACTTT.